Presented here are 19 T cell receptor beta chains from one specimen sequenced in a study of T-cell memory formation after mild COVID-19 (dated by TCRdb to 2020 to 2022). Receptor amplification or capture employed 5' RACE. For sequencing, an Illumina NovaSeq 6000 was employed. Using fastp trimming at Q25 and MiXCR clonotype assembly, TCRdb reanalyzed the public sequencing data and kept in-frame beta chains. Each entry merges the rows of one CDR3 protein and shows their most common DNA and genes. Counted in this sample were roughly 510,000 distinct CDR3 sequences; 17% of them appeared once. The top ten clones comprise about 7.4% of the sample. Sequences were obtained from PBMCs or a T cell subset sorted from them (not recorded which). The receptors come from an adult woman who had mild COVID-19 (a few samples of this study predate the infection). The sample titles of this study are shuffled in the database, so cell type and time point are left out; the donor was told from shared clones.

This clonotype has a count of ten or more. The chain is built from TRBV5-1 and TRBJ2-5; 8 nucleotides agree with TRBD2. Germline values: CDR1 SGHRS, CDR2 YFSETQ. CDR3 size: 15 residues. Losses at the gene ends were 0 bases for V and 3 bases for J; bases not matched to a gene: 4. In DNA, the CDR3 is TGCGCCAGCAGCTTGGCGGGGACTAGAGAAGAGACCCAGTACTTC. Its protein product is CASSLAGTREETQYF.

A few counts support this clonotype. The chain uses TRBV10-3 and TRBJ2-3; TRBD2 might be the D (7 bases). V shed 4 bases and J shed 7 bases, with 18 bases lying between them. Germline values: CDR1 ENHRY, CDR2 SYGVKD. This CDR3 has 15 residues. CDR3 bases: TGTGCCATCAGTGGGGGCGGGGGCGGACGGCATACGCAGTATTTT. It translates to CAISGGGGGRHTQYF.

The J gene is TRBJ1-2, the V gene TRBV5-6; the match to TRBD1 covers 7 bases. There are 14 residues in the CDR3. J was trimmed by 7 bases and V by 1 base; bases with no gene match: 7. Germline V gene lookup returns CDR1 SGHDT and CDR2 YYEEEE. This CDR3 is CASSLRGRFSGYTF. The CDR3 region has the DNA TGTGCCAGCAGCTTGAGGGGGCGGTTCAGTGGCTACACCTTC. Together with reference TRBV5-6 and TRBJ1-2, the CDR3 gives the full variable domain: DAGVTQSPTHLIKTRGQQVTLRCSPKSGHDTVSWYQQALGQGPQFIFQYYEEEERQRGNFPDRFSGHQFPNYSSELNVNALLLGDSALYLCASSLRGRFSGYTFGSGTRLTVV.

This clonotype was observed many times. This rearrangement joins TRBV11-2 to TRBJ1-6, with TRBD1 as a possible D gene (5 bases). The CDR3 is 17 residues long. Germline CDR1 SGHAT, CDR2 FQNNGV. V gave up 4 bases and J gave up 4 bases, with 17 bases separating them. The CDR3 DNA sequence: TGTGCCAGCAGCTCCCGCCCCGCTCAGGGATATAATTCACCCCTCCACTTT. It codes for CASSSRPAQGYNSPLHF. The variable domain in full, with the rest retrieved from reference TRBV11-2 and TRBJ1-6, is EAGVAQSPRYKIIEKRQSVAFWCNPISGHATLYWYQQILGQGPKLLIQFQNNGVVDDSQLPKDRFSAERLKGVDSTLKIQPAKLEDSAVYLCASSSRPAQGYNSPLHFGNGTRLTVT.

The chain is built from TRBV5-4 and TRBJ2-7; D is ambiguous. The germline gives CDR1 SGHNT, CDR2 YYREEE (reference sequence). V was shortened by 5 bases and J by 3 bases, with 12 bases between the two germline ends. The CDR3 extends over 13 amino acids. The CDR3 sequence is CASSPSSHYEQYF. The CDR3 bases are TGTGCCAGCAGTCCAAGCTCCCACTACGAGCAGTACTTC.

The chain has TRBV19 and TRBJ2-7; TRBD2 aligns across 7 bases. J lost 7 bases, V lost 8 bases, and 11 bases had no gene match. Germline loops: CDR1 LNHDA, CDR2 SQIVND (reference sequence). This CDR3 contains 13 residues. The CDR3 loop is CASRDYNSGEQYF. The CDR3 DNA reads TGTGCCAGTCGGGACTATAACTCTGGGGAGCAGTACTTC.

The chain links TRBV20-1 to TRBJ1-2; D is uncertain. Germline-derived CDR1 and CDR2 are DFQATT and SNEGSKA (reference sequence). Trimming took off 2 bases at V and 4 bases at J, with 14 bases between the two ends. The CDR3 contains 14 residues. CDR3 sequence reads: CSARPSTDFYGYTF. The CDR3 DNA reads TGCAGTGCTAGACCCTCCACGGACTTCTATGGCTACACCTTC.

The chain combines TRBV4-2 with TRBJ1-2; D is unresolved. The CDR3 sequence is 15 residues long. The germline V gene has CDR1 LGHNA and CDR2 YNFKEQ. V lost 1 base and J lost 7, with 16 bases in between. CDR3 amino acids: CASSQVFGEPGGYTF. CDR3 coding DNA: TGTGCCAGCAGCCAAGTGTTCGGGGAGCCTGGTGGCTACACCTTC.

The chain has TRBV5-1 and TRBJ2-3; 8 nucleotides align to TRBD2. Germline trimming cut 3 bases from V and 2 bases from J; bases unmatched to any gene: 11. Germline V gene sequence: CDR1 SGHRS, CDR2 YFSETQ. The CDR3 spans 17 residues. CDR3 sequence: CASSSLKLADPTDTQYF. The CDR3 nucleotides are TGCGCCAGCAGCTCCCTGAAACTAGCGGACCCCACAGATACGCAGTATTTT.

There are a few counts of this clonotype. This chain joins TRBV14 and TRBJ2-7; D not resolved. V was cut by 0 bases and J by 9 bases, with 9 bases left in between. Germline CDR1 is SGHDN and CDR2 is FVKESK. This CDR3 is built from 12 residues. CDR3 region: CASSQDGPGQYF. The CDR3 DNA sequence: TGTGCCAGCAGCCAAGATGGGCCCGGGCAGTACTTC. Based on the CDR3 plus reference TRBV14 and TRBJ2-7, the full variable domain is EAGVTQFPSHSVIEKGQTVTLRCDPISGHDNLYWYRRVMGKEIKFLLHFVKESKQDESGMPNNRFLAERTGGTYSTLKVQPAELEDSGVYFCASSQDGPGQYFGPGTRLTVT.

This clonotype showed up just a few times. The rearrangement uses TRBV6-6 and TRBJ1-3; 10 bases align to TRBD1. CDR1 is MNHNY and CDR2 is SVGAGI in the germline V gene (reference sequence). V was pared by 6 bases and J by 0 bases, with 8 bases of the junction left unmatched. The CDR3 covers 17 residues. CDR3 nucleotide sequence: TGTGCCAGCAGGCCACCGACAGGGGGCTTCTCTGGAAACACCATATATTTT. Protein: CASRPPTGGFSGNTIYF.

V gene TRBV14 combines with J gene TRBJ2-1; TRBD2 aligns across 11 bases. Germline V gene sequence: CDR1 SGHDN, CDR2 FVKESK. V dropped 4 bases and J dropped 2; count of bases not matched to a gene: 13. The CDR3 loop spans 19 amino acids. CDR3 DNA: TGTGCCAGCAGCCCAAGACTCACTAGCGGGAGAACCCCCTACAATGAGCAGTTCTTC. This gives the protein CASSPRLTSGRTPYNEQFF.

V usage is TRBV19 and J usage is TRBJ1-5, with 8 positions matching TRBD1. This CDR3 region has 12 residues. Germline V gene data show CDR1 as LNHDA and CDR2 as SQIVND (reference sequence). V was clipped by 7 bases and J by 11 bases; unmatched bases: 7. The CDR3 is CASKDRAESQHF. As DNA, the CDR3 is TGTGCCAGTAAGGACAGGGCGGAGTCCCAGCATTTT.

This clonotype was seen only a few times. This chain connects TRBV24-1 to TRBJ2-2; 9 bases line up with TRBD1. Trimming cost V 7 bases and J 5 bases; bases outside gene matches: 4. CDR1 is KGHDR, CDR2 SFDVKD, per germline. The CDR3 length is 14 residues. DNA of the CDR3: TGTGCCACCAGGGGACAGGGAGGAACCGGGGAGCTGTTTTTT. As protein: CATRGQGGTGELFF.

In its sample, this clonotype was seen a few times. The chain combines TRBV6-5 with TRBJ2-7, with D perhaps assigned TRBD1 or TRBD2 (5 bases each). This CDR3 is built from 15 residues. Trimming cost V 6 bases and J 4 bases, with 19 bases left between them. Germline V gene data show CDR1 as MNHEY and CDR2 as SVGAGI. DNA for the CDR3: TGTGCCAGCAGAAACCTCGGGACGCTCCTATACGAGCAGTACTTC. Translating it yields CASRNLGTLLYEQYF.

The V gene is TRBV12-3 or TRBV12-4, the J gene TRBJ1-3; D gene unclear. V gave up 5 bases and J gave up 16 bases, with 18 bases separating them. The CDR3 length is 12 residues. DNA for the CDR3: TGTGCCAGCAGTGTGGGAAAGGTAGCCCCCTATTTT. It specifies CASSVGKVAPYF.

The chain uses TRBV4-1 and TRBJ2-2; 15 positions agree with TRBD2. With V trimmed by 2 bases and J by 4 bases, 5 bases remained unmatched. The CDR3 covers 18 residues. CDR1 and CDR2 (germline): MGHRA, YSYEKL. The CDR3 is CASSQLGTSGRSTGELFF. The CDR3 nucleotides are TGCGCCAGCAGCCAACTAGGGACTAGCGGGAGGAGCACCGGGGAGCTGTTTTTT.

The V and J genes are TRBV6-4 and TRBJ2-3, with a tentative D call TRBD1 (6 bases). Trimming left V 3 bases short and J 4 bases short, with 11 bases between. This CDR3 contains 14 residues. Germline V gives CDR1 MRHNA, CDR2 SNTAGT. In DNA, the CDR3 is TGTGCCAGCAGTGATTTTCAGGGGTCAGATACGCAGTATTTT. Protein: CASSDFQGSDTQYF.

This chain joins TRBV19 and TRBJ1-1; maybe TRBD1 (6 bases). Trimming stripped 6 bases from V and 8 bases from J, with 16 bases between. The CDR3 runs to 13 residues. Per the germline V gene, CDR1 is LNHDA and CDR2 is SQIVND (reference sequence). As DNA, the CDR3 is TGTGCCAGTAGCCAGAGTCCTGGGACAGAAGCTTTCTTT. This translates into CASSQSPGTEAFF.